This T cell receptor (beta chain) was profiled in a study of shared clonotypes between healthy human individuals. Study-level points and caveats: It was expected that sequencing depth would affect clonotype sharing among donors. Compared with clonotypes that all four donors shared, non-shared clonotypes had lower generation probabilities. Sharing across a handful of donors was seen in 4% to 5% of naive CD4 clonotypes.

Naive CD8 cells comprised CD45RO-negative, CCR7-positively selected cells, excluding terminally differentiated effector memory CD45RA+ cells. This CDR3 has 12 residues. The V and J ends lost 5 bases and 3 bases respectively, with 8 bases between them. Germline V CDR1 and CDR2: SEHNR, FQNEAQ (reference sequence). Genomic DNA of every subset was divided equally among multiple immunoSEQ plates. TCRdb's table, derived via immunoSEQ multiplex PCR, lists solely in-frame clones and lacks some. The sample yields about 2.1 million clones, more than 85% seen once. Points on this clone: As yet, its antigen is unknown. This specimen includes other DNA sequences encoding the same CDR3.

Sequenced: naive CD8+ T cells from PBMCs. The origin of this receptor is a man between 18 and 29 years old in good health. Some clones in this sample may be carry-over from other donors' samples. The chain employs TRBV7-9 and TRBJ2-7, with D unresolved. CDR3 sequence reads: CASSLSNYEQYF. The CDR3 coding sequence is TGTGCCAGCAGCCTCTCGAACTACGAGCAGTACTTC.